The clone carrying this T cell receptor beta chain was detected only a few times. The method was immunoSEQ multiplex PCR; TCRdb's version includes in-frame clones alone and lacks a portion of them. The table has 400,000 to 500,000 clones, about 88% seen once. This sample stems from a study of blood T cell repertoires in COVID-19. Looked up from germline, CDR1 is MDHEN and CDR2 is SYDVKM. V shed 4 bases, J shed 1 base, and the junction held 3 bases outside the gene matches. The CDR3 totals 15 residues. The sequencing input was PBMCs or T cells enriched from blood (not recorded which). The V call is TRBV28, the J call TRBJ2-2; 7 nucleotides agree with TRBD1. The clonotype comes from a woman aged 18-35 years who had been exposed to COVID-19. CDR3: CASSSGQVNTGELFF. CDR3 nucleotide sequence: TGTGCCAGCAGTTCTGGACAGGTGAACACCGGGGAGCTGTTTTTT.